Sequencing of this T cell receptor beta chain was carried out in a study of regulatory T cells in long-lasting Graves disease. Findings of the study overall: Persistent Graves' patients had lower TCR diversity than newly diagnosed ones.

This CDR3 has 16 residues. The trim removed 5 bases at V and 0 bases at J, leaving 9 bases unmatched. In germline, CDR1 is SSHAT, CDR2 FNYEAQ (reference sequence). For this clonotype: Its antigen remains unidentified.

Construction of TCR beta libraries relied on iRepertoire HTBI primers and on Arm-PCR targeting CDR3 regions. MiXCR, applied by TCRdb to the multiplex PCR reads, yields one record per CDR3 protein. The sample shows some 500,000 distinct CDR3 sequences, roughly 12% of them seen only once. Stated time point: newly diagnosed GD, antithyroid drugs for less than 3 months. Researchers made the TCR library from RNA that was extracted from PBMCs. These same data were also listed under a study on T cells in Graves' hyperthyroidism and ophthalmopathy. That report adds: Absence of ophthalmopathy progression within 18 months defined stable Graves' hyperthyroidism.

The chain joins TRBV7-7 to TRBJ1-2, with 7 bases lining up with TRBD1. Sequences were derived from peripheral blood mononuclear cells (PBMCs), sampled at new diagnosis, from a patient treated with antithyroid drugs. The receptor comes from a man aged 25-45 years with Graves disease. CDR3 sequence: CASSPDGTASNYGYTF. The CDR3 DNA follows: TGTGCCAGCAGCCCTGACGGGACAGCATCTAACTATGGCTACACCTTC.